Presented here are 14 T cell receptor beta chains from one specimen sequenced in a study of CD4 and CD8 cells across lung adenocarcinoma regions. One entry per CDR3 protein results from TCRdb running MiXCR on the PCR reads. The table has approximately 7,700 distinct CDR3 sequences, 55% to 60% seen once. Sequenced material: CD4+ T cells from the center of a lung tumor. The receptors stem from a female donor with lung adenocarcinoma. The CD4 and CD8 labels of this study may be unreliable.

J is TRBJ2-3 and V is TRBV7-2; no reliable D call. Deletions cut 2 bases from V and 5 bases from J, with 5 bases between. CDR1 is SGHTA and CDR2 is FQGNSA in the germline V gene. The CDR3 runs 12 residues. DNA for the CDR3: TGTGCCAGCAGCTTAAGGGTAGATACGCAGTATTTT. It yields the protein CASSLRVDTQYF.

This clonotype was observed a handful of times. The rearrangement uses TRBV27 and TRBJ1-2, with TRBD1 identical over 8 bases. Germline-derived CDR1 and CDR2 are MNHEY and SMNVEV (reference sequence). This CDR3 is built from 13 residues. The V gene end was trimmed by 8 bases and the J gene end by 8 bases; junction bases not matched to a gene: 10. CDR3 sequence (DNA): TGTGCCAGCTCCCTCCAGGGGGCAGGAGGCTACACCTTC. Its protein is CASSLQGAGGYTF.

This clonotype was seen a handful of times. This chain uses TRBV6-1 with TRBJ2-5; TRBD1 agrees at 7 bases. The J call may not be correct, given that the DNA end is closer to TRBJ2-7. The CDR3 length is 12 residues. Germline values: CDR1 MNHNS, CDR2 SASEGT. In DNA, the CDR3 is TGTGCCAGCAGTCGTCCAGGGGGCGAGCAGTACTTC. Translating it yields CASSRPGGEQYF.

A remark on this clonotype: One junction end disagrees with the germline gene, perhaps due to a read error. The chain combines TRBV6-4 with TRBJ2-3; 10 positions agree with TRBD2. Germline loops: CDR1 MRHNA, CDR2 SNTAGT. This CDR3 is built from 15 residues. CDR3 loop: CASSDLAGDYNEQLF. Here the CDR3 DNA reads TGTGCCAGCAGTGACCTAGCGGGGGATTACAATGAGCAGCTCTTC.

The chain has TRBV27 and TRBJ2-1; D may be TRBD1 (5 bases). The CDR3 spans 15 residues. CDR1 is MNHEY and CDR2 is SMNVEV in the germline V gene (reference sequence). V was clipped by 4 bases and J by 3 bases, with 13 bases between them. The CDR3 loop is CASSSIDRFYNEQFF. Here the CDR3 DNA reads TGTGCCAGCAGTTCTATCGACAGATTCTACAATGAGCAGTTCTTC.

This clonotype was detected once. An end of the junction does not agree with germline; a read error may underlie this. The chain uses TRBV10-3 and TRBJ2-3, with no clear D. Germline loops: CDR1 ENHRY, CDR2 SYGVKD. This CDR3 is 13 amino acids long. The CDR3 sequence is CAIQSESTDTQFF. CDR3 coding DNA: TGTGCCATCCAGTCTGAGAGCACAGATACGCAGTTTTTT.

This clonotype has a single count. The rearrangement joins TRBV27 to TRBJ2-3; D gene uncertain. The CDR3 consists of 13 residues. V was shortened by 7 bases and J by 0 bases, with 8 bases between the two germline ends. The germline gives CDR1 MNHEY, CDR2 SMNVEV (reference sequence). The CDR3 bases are TGTGCCAGCAATGCTGTGAGCACAGATACGCAGTATTTT. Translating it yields CASNAVSTDTQYF.

This CDR3 reads CAGSGGLAEGAKYF. CDR3 sequence (DNA): TGCGCGGGCAGTGGGGGACTAGCCGAAGGAGCCAAGTATTTT. This chain links TRBV10-1 with TRBJ2-3; TRBD2 aligns across 9 bases. The CDR3 is 14 residues long. Germline-derived CDR1 and CDR2 are WNHNN and SYGVQD (reference sequence).

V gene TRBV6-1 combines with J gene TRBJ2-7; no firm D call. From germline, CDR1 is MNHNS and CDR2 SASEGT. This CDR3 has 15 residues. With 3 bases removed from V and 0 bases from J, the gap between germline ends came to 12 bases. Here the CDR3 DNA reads TGTGCCAGCAGTGAGGCCGTATCCGACTCCTACGAGCAGTACTTC. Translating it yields CASSEAVSDSYEQYF.

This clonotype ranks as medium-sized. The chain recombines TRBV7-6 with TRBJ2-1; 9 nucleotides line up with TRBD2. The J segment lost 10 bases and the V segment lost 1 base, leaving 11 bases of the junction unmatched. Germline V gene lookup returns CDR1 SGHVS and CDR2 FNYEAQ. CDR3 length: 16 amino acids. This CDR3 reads CASSLGPLAGIEEQFF. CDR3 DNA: TGTGCCAGCAGCTTAGGTCCACTAGCGGGCATAGAGGAGCAGTTCTTC.

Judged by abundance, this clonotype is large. CDR3 nucleotide sequence: TGTGCCAGCAGTAAACTAGCGGGGGAGCAGTTCTTC. Its protein product is CASSKLAGEQFF. V is TRBV27 and J is TRBJ2-1; 10 bases line up with TRBD2. The CDR3 is made up of 12 amino acids. V shed 5 bases and J 10 bases; nucleotides not matched to a gene: 2. From germline, CDR1 is MNHEY and CDR2 SMNVEV (reference sequence).

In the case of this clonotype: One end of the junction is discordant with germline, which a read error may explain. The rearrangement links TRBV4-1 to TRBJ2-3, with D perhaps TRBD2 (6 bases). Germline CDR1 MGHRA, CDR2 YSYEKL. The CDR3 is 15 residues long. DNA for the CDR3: TGCGCCAGCAGTGAAGCGGGCGGTGGCAAAGATACGCAGTATTTC. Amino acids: CASSEAGGGKDTQYF.

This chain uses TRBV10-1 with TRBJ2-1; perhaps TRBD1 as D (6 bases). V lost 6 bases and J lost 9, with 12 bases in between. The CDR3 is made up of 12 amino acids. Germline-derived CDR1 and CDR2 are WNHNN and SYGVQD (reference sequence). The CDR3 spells CASRGASGEQFF. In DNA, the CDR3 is TGCGCCAGCAGGGGGGCCAGCGGTGAGCAGTTCTTC.

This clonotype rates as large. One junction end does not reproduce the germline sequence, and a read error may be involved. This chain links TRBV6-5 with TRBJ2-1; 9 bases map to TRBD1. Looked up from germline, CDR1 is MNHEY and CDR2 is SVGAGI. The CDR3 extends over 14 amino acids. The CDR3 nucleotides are TGTGCCAGCAGTTCCGGGACAGGGATTGGGCTTGGGTACTTC. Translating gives CASSSGTGIGLGYF.